These 32 T cell receptor beta chains came from one sample sequenced in a study of shared clonotypes between healthy human individuals (dated by TCRdb to 2020 to 2022). Library preparation was by the immunoSEQ multiplex PCR assay. TCRdb's version of the immuneACCESS table is confined to in-frame rearrangements and falls short of the full clone set. An unresolved V gene accounts for under half of the shortfall where checked; the remainder is of unknown origin. Here the sample has about 980,000 clones; around 80% occur a single time. Around 1.4% of the sample rests with the top ten. Sequenced material: memory CD4+ T cells sorted from blood. The cell subset or site label, as the study defines it: CD45RA-negative fraction. All receptors come from a man aged 18 to 30 in good health.

The rearrangement uses TRBV5-1 and TRBJ1-4, with 8 bases aligning to TRBD1. Germline V gene sequence: CDR1 SGHRS, CDR2 YFSETQ. V was pared by 3 bases and J by 8 bases, with 6 bases of the junction left unmatched. CDR3 length: 14 amino acids. This CDR3 is CASSSGTGEEKLFF. As DNA, the CDR3 is TGCGCCAGCAGCTCCGGGACAGGCGAGGAAAAACTGTTTTTT.

The J gene is TRBJ2-3, the V gene TRBV6-6; 11 positions match TRBD2. Germline CDR1 is MNHNY and CDR2 is SVGAGI (reference sequence). V was pared by 5 bases and J by 6 bases, with 4 bases of the junction left unmatched. The CDR3 totals 14 residues. The CDR3 coding sequence is TGTGCCAGCAGTATAGCGGGAGGGCCCGATACGCAGTATTTT. The encoded protein is CASSIAGGPDTQYF.

This clone was observed a handful of times. V is TRBV7-9 and J is TRBJ1-1; D is unresolved. This CDR3 contains 14 residues. The V and J ends lost 1 base and 5 bases respectively, with 11 bases between them. Germline-derived CDR1 and CDR2 are SEHNR and FQNEAQ (reference sequence). The CDR3 nucleotides are TGTGCCAGCAGCTTAGGGCGGTCGAGTACTGAAGCTTTCTTT. The encoded protein is CASSLGRSSTEAFF.

V usage is TRBV2 and J usage is TRBJ2-7; D is possibly TRBD1 or TRBD2 (7 bases each). Germline CDR1 is SNHLY and CDR2 is FYNNEI. V was cut by 5 bases and J by 0 bases, with 20 bases left in between. The CDR3 is made up of 17 amino acids. This chain's CDR3 is CASSQGGAGFYSYEQYF. CDR3 nucleotide sequence: TGTGCCAGCAGTCAGGGGGGGGCAGGGTTTTACTCCTACGAGCAGTACTTC.

The chain links TRBV6-1 to TRBJ1-5; D perhaps matches TRBD1 (5 bases). Germline V gene data show CDR1 as MNHNS and CDR2 as SASEGT. Trimming removed 9 bases from V and 2 bases from J, with 11 bases in between. The CDR3 spans 13 residues. For the CDR3, the DNA is TGTGCCAGTCAGGGCCAGGGCAATCAGCCCCAGCATTTT. Protein: CASQGQGNQPQHF.

Worth noting for this clone: A much larger clone differs by one base, so this may be a read error. V usage is TRBV2 and J usage is TRBJ1-4, with a weak D call TRBD1 (5 bases). In germline, CDR1 is SNHLY, CDR2 FYNNEI. V was shortened by 2 bases and J by 0 bases, with 7 bases between the two germline ends. The CDR3 length is 15 residues. DNA for the CDR3: TGTGCCAGCAGTGAACAGGGAGCAACTAATGAAAAACTGTTTTTT. It yields the protein CASSEQGATNEKLFF.

The V and J genes are TRBV4-1 and TRBJ2-7, with 7 positions matching TRBD2. The CDR3 is made up of 16 amino acids. The germline V gene has CDR1 MGHRA and CDR2 YSYEKL. The ends lost 3 bases at V and 4 bases at J; junction bases unmatched: 12. The CDR3 coding sequence is TGCGCCAGCAGCCAGGCTCAGCGGGGCTTCGATTACGAGCAGTACTTC. Its translation is CASSQAQRGFDYEQYF.

V gene TRBV9 combines with J gene TRBJ2-3, with D unclear. The germline V and J ends were trimmed by 1 base and 4 bases, with 13 bases remaining between them. Germline values: CDR1 SGDLS, CDR2 YYNGEE. This CDR3 contains 15 residues. The DNA of the CDR3 is TGTGCCAGCAGCGTAAATGAGAGGTCAGCAGATACGCAGTATTTT. This gives the protein CASSVNERSADTQYF.

In this sample, this clone turned up a few times. The chain recombines TRBV21-1 with TRBJ2-7; the D call TRBD1 from the table was never checked on the DNA. TRBV21-1 is given as a pseudogene. The CDR3 extends over 11 amino acids. The DNA of the CDR3 is TGTGCCCGGGGACAGGTCTACGAGCAGTACTTC. It codes for CARGQVYEQYF.

The chain has TRBV4-3 and TRBJ2-2, with TRBD2 matching over 13 bases. Trimming took 3 bases from V and 6 from J; bases not matched to a gene: 19. Germline V gene sequence: CDR1 LGHNA, CDR2 YSLEER. This CDR3 spans 21 amino acids. CDR3 in amino acids: CASSHILVGTSGITPPGELFF. DNA for the CDR3: TGCGCCAGCAGCCACATACTAGTCGGGACTAGCGGGATTACCCCCCCCGGGGAGCTGTTTTTT.

The V call is TRBV5-6, the J call TRBJ2-7, with D maybe TRBD1 (6 bases). The CDR3 is made up of 15 amino acids. V dropped 5 bases and J dropped 3 bases, with 18 bases sitting between them. Germline CDR1 is SGHDT and CDR2 is YYEEEE. CDR3: CASSPGTFRSYEQYF. In DNA form, the CDR3 reads TGTGCCAGCAGTCCTGGGACATTCAGAAGCTACGAGCAGTACTTC.

This clone showed up just a few times. The J gene is TRBJ1-6, the V gene TRBV6-5; possibly TRBD1 for D (6 bases). Germline CDR1 reads MNHEY; CDR2 reads SVGAGI. V was trimmed by 7 bases and J by 14 bases, leaving 12 bases between them. The length of the CDR3 is 11 residues. The CDR3, as DNA: TGTGCCAGCACCAGCGGGGGCACCCTCCACTTT. Protein product: CASTSGGTLHF.

This clone turned up a few times. The chain joins TRBV7-2 to TRBJ2-6; D unclear. This CDR3 has 16 amino acids. V lost 2 bases to trimming and J lost 0 bases, with 8 bases between them. Germline CDR1 reads SGHTA; CDR2 reads FQGNSA. The CDR3 DNA follows: TGTGCCAGCAGCTTATATCCCATCTCTGGGGCCAACGTCCTGACTTTC. This gives the protein CASSLYPISGANVLTF.

This clone was counted between two and nine times. The J gene is TRBJ2-7, the V gene TRBV19; D is perhaps TRBD2 (6 bases). Germline V CDR1 and CDR2: LNHDA, SQIVND (reference sequence). Trimming left V 6 bases short and J 3 bases short, with 18 bases between. CDR3 length equals 15 residues. The CDR3 DNA is TGTGCCAGTAGCGAGGTTAGCGGACCGCTCTACGAGCAGTACTTC. Its protein is CASSEVSGPLYEQYF.

The rearrangement joins TRBV6-5 to TRBJ1-2; D remains unclear. Looked up from germline, CDR1 is MNHEY and CDR2 is SVGAGI. Trimming pared 5 bases from V and 9 bases from J, leaving 19 bases between. The CDR3 has 14 residues. The CDR3, as DNA: TGTGCCAGCAGTCCAGAGGGTGCGATCATTAGCTACACCTTC. Encoded protein: CASSPEGAIISYTF.

Concerning this clone: Relative to the germline gene, one junction end is altered; a read error may explain this. The chain has TRBV6-5 and TRBJ1-3; no clear D gene. Germline lookup yields CDR1 MNHEY and CDR2 SVGAGI. The CDR3 consists of 15 residues. CDR3 DNA: TGTGCCAGCAGTGACTCGAGGAGCCCTGGAAACACCATATATTTT. Protein sequence: CASSDSRSPGNTIYF.

Details on this clone: Other DNA variants within this sample encode the same CDR3. The chain employs TRBV14 and TRBJ2-5, with 12 nucleotides matching TRBD2. CDR3 length: 15 residues. J gave up 4 bases and V 1 base, and 1 base lay outside the gene matches. Germline V CDR1 and CDR2: SGHDN, FVKESK. CDR3 loop: CASSQGLAGVETQYF. The CDR3 region has the DNA TGTGCCAGCAGCCAAGGACTAGCGGGAGTAGAGACCCAGTACTTC.

This clone appeared a single time. This chain joins TRBV7-3 and TRBJ2-7; D gene unclear. The CDR3 contains 13 residues. V shed 3 bases and J shed 7 bases, with 13 bases lying between them. CDR1 is SGHTA, CDR2 FQGTGA, per germline. CDR3 coding DNA: TGTGCCAGCAGCTTGGAGAACATTGGGGAGCAGTACTTC. Encoded protein: CASSLENIGEQYF.

This rearrangement joins TRBV10-3 to TRBJ2-5; D unresolved. This CDR3 has 13 residues. Germline CDR1 ENHRY, CDR2 SYGVKD. V lost 0 bases to trimming and J lost 5 bases, with 7 bases between them. CDR3: CAISESRSETQYF. The CDR3 bases are TGTGCCATCAGTGAGTCCAGGAGTGAGACCCAGTACTTC.

This sequence joins TRBV7-2 and TRBJ1-2; D is possibly TRBD1 (6 bases). The CDR3 loop spans 14 amino acids. Germline-derived CDR1 and CDR2 are SGHTA and FQGNSA. Trimming removed 0 bases at V and 6 bases at J, with 11 bases between. The DNA for the CDR3 is TGTGCCAGCAGCTTAGCATGGGACAACCATGGCTACACCTTC. Its protein is CASSLAWDNHGYTF.

In regard to this clone: The sample contains more than one DNA sequence encoding this CDR3. CDR3 coding DNA: TGTGCCAGCACCGGACCGAGCTCCTACGAGCAGTACTTC. Translated: CASTGPSSYEQYF. This sequence joins TRBV6-5 and TRBJ2-7; unclear D gene. From germline, CDR1 is MNHEY and CDR2 SVGAGI. The V end lost 7 bases, the J end lost 0 bases, and 10 bases lay between the germline ends. This CDR3 is 13 amino acids long.

A single count supports this clone. Other DNA variants within this sample encode the same CDR3. The rearrangement uses TRBV2 and TRBJ2-5, with D uncertain. CDR1 SNHLY and CDR2 FYNNEI come from the germline V gene. Trimming shortened V by 6 bases and J by 5 bases, and 4 bases separated the two germline ends. The CDR3 spans 10 residues. The CDR3 protein is CASRTETQYF. In DNA, the CDR3 is TGTGCCAGCAGAACGGAGACCCAGTACTTC.

The rearrangement uses TRBV18 and TRBJ1-2; D is unresolved. V was cut by 5 bases and J by 1 base, with 11 bases left in between. The CDR3 spans 14 residues. Germline loops: CDR1 KGHSH, CDR2 LQKENI. CDR3 amino acids: CASSVGLVNYGYTF. CDR3 DNA sequence: TGTGCCAGCTCAGTAGGTCTGGTTAACTATGGCTACACCTTC.

The chain employs TRBV5-1 and TRBJ2-1, with D possibly matching TRBD1 (6 bases). With 1 base removed from V and 3 bases from J, the gap between germline ends came to 14 bases. CDR1 is SGHRS, CDR2 YFSETQ, per germline. This CDR3 contains 16 residues. CDR3 region: CASSLTGIQSYNEQFF. The CDR3 DNA reads TGCGCCAGCAGCTTGACAGGGATACAAAGCTACAATGAGCAGTTCTTC. The whole variable domain, filled in from reference TRBV5-1 and TRBJ2-1, reads KAGVTQTPRYLIKTRGQQVTLSCSPISGHRSVSWYQQTPGQGLQFLFEYFSETQRNKGNFPGRFSGRQFSNSRSEMNVSTLELGDSALYLCASSLTGIQSYNEQFFGPGTRLTVL.

V and J are TRBV6-5 and TRBJ2-7; D possibly corresponds to TRBD1 (5 bases). The CDR3 length is 14 residues. V lost 5 bases and J lost 0, with 11 bases in between. Germline loops: CDR1 MNHEY, CDR2 SVGAGI. CDR3 loop: CASSKTASSYEQYF. The CDR3 nucleotides are TGTGCCAGCAGTAAGACAGCAAGCTCCTACGAGCAGTACTTC.

This clone was found many times. This chain connects TRBV7-3 to TRBJ1-1, with D unresolved. Germline V gene lookup returns CDR1 SGHTA and CDR2 FQGTGA. The ends were cut back, 3 bases at V and 4 bases at J, with 9 bases in the middle. The CDR3 consists of 13 residues. CDR3 DNA: TGTGCCAGCAGCTTGGAGGAATTCACTGAAGCTTTCTTT. Its translation is CASSLEEFTEAFF.

This chain uses TRBV2 with TRBJ1-1, with 7 bases identical to TRBD1. Germline V gene sequence: CDR1 SNHLY, CDR2 FYNNEI. CDR3 length equals 15 residues. Trimming cost V 7 bases and J 0 bases; bases outside gene matches: 8. CDR3 DNA: TGTGCCAGCAAGTCGACAGGGACTATGAACACTGAAGCTTTCTTT. Its protein is CASKSTGTMNTEAFF.

In this sample, this clone turned up once. The genes are TRBV25-1 and TRBJ2-3; 8 bases line up with TRBD2. The CDR3 runs to 14 residues. The germline gives CDR1 MGHDK, CDR2 SYGVNS. J was trimmed by 2 bases and V by 7 bases; bases with no gene match: 5. The CDR3: CASNQAGDTDTQYF. In DNA form, the CDR3 reads TGTGCCAGCAATCAAGCGGGGGACACAGATACGCAGTATTTT.

The CDR3 loop is CASSLDLTSTREQFF. The CDR3 DNA reads TGTGCCAGCAGCTTAGATCTCACCTCAACCAGGGAGCAGTTCTTC. J is TRBJ2-1 and V is TRBV11-2; no reliable D call. V was trimmed by 0 bases and J by 10 bases, leaving 16 bases between them. CDR3 length: 15 residues. Germline loops: CDR1 SGHAT, CDR2 FQNNGV.

The J gene is TRBJ2-1, the V gene TRBV6-6; D might be TRBD2 (6 bases). The germline V gene encodes CDR1 MNHNY and CDR2 SVGAGI (reference sequence). This CDR3 is built from 14 residues. V dropped 2 bases and J dropped 9 bases, with 14 bases sitting between them. CDR3 sequence: CASSYGSGVVEQFF. The CDR3 region has the DNA TGTGCCAGCAGTTACGGTAGCGGCGTCGTTGAGCAGTTCTTC.

This chain uses TRBV4-1 with TRBJ2-5; D is unclear. The V and J ends lost 0 bases and 0 bases respectively, with 23 bases between them. This CDR3 region has 20 residues. Germline V gene lookup returns CDR1 MGHRA and CDR2 YSYEKL. CDR3 loop: CASSQDRSGSRILYQETQYF. In DNA form, the CDR3 reads TGCGCCAGCAGCCAAGATCGTTCTGGCAGTCGGATCTTGTACCAAGAGACCCAGTACTTC.

The gene calls are TRBV5-4 and TRBJ2-1; TRBD2 aligns across 10 bases. The length of the CDR3 is 15 residues. The germline CDR1 and CDR2 sequences are SGHNT and YYREEE (reference sequence). The J segment lost 7 bases and the V segment lost 4 bases, leaving 8 bases of the junction unmatched. This CDR3 reads CASSMPGLAQNEQFF. The CDR3 coding sequence is TGTGCCAGCAGCATGCCGGGACTAGCGCAGAATGAGCAGTTCTTC.